Described below is a single T cell receptor beta chain sequence and its context. What it binds is unknown. The sample is drawn from a study of T-cell memory formation after mild COVID-19. The overall study: Largely, TCR clusters stayed within a single donor. Study-level results: Confirmation was lacking for SARS-CoV-2 specificity of second-wave clones that peaked on day 37. Clones contracting across day 15 to 85 had a balanced CD4/CD8 profile; later expanding clones leaned CD4+.

MiXCR was run by TCRdb on the 5' RACE reads, yielding one entry per CDR3 protein. The sample shows tens of thousands of distinct CDR3 sequences, approximately 23% of them seen only once. This CDR3 region has 16 residues. The V and J ends lost 0 bases and 1 base respectively, with 9 bases between them. Germline CDR1 reads MGHRA; CDR2 reads YSYEKL. The rearrangement joins TRBV4-1 to TRBJ1-4; D gene ambiguous. The clonotype comes from a man younger than 30 who had mild COVID-19 (a few samples of this study predate the infection). Cell type and time point are not known. Sequencing was performed on PBMCs or a T cell subset sorted from them (not recorded which). The DNA of the CDR3 is TGCGCCAGCAGCCAAGAACCAGGAGGAACTAATGAAAAACTGTTTTTT. Its translation: CASSQEPGGTNEKLFF.